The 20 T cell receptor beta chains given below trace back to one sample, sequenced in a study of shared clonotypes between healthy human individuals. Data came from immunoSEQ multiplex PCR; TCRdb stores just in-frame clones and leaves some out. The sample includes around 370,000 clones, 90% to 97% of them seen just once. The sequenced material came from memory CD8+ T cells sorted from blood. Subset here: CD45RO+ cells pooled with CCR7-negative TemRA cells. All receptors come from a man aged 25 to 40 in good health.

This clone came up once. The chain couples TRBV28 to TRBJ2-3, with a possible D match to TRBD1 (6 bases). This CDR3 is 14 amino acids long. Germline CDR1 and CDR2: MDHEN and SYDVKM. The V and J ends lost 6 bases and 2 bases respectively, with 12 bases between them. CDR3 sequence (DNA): TGTGCCAGCAGGCCAGGGGTTCCCACAGATACGCAGTATTTT. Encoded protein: CASRPGVPTDTQYF.

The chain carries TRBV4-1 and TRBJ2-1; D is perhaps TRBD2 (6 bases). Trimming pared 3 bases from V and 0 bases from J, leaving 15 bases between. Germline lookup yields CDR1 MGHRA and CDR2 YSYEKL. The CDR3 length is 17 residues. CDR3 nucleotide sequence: TGCGCCAGCAGCCAGGGCGGACTATCCCTCTCCTACAATGAGCAGTTCTTC. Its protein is CASSQGGLSLSYNEQFF.

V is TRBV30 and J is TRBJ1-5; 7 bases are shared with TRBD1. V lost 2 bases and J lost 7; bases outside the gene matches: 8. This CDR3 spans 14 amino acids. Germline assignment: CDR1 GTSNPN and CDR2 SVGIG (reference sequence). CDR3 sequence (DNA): TGTGCCTGGAGTACAACAGGGGTCGGCCAGCCCCAGCATTTT. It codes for CAWSTTGVGQPQHF.

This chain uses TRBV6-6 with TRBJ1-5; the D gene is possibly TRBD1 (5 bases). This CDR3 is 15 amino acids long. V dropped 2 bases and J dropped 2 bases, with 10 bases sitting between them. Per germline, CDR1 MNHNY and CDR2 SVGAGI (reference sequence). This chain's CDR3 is CASSYEGQGNQPQHF. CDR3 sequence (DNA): TGTGCCAGCAGTTACGAGGGGCAGGGCAATCAGCCCCAGCATTTT.

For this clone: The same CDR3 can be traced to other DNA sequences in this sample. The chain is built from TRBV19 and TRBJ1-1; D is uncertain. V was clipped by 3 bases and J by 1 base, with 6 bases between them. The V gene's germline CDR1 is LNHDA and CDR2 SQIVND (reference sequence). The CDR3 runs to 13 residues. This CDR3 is CASSIIRNTEAFF. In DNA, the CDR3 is TGTGCCAGTAGTATCATCCGGAACACTGAAGCTTTCTTT.

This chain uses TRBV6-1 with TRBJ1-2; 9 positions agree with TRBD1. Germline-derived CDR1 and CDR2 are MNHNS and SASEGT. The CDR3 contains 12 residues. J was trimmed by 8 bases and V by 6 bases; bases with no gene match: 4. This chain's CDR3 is CASSTGGVGYTF. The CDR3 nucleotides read TGTGCCAGCAGCACAGGGGGCGTAGGCTACACCTTC.

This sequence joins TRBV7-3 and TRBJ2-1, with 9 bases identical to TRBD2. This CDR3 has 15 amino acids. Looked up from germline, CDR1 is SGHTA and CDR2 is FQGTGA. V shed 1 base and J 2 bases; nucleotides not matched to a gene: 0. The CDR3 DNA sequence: TGTGCCAGCAGCTTAAGCGGGAGGGCCTACAATGAGCAGTTCTTC. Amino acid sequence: CASSLSGRAYNEQFF.

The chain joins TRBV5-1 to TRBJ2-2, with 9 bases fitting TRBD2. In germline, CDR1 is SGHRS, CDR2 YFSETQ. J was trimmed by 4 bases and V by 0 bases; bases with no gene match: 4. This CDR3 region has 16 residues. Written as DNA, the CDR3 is TGCGCCAGCAGCTTGGTAGCGGGGGCCAGCACCGGGGAGCTGTTTTTT. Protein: CASSLVAGASTGELFF.

CDR3 in DNA: TGTGCCAGCAGCTTAGGGAGGAGGACAACCTACAATGAGCAGTTCTTC. Its translation: CASSLGRRTTYNEQFF. The rearrangement uses TRBV7-6 and TRBJ2-1; perhaps D is TRBD1 or TRBD2 (5 bases each). CDR3 length equals 16 residues. V lost 1 base and J 2 bases, leaving 12 bases between the germline ends. Germline CDR1 is SGHVS and CDR2 is FNYEAQ.

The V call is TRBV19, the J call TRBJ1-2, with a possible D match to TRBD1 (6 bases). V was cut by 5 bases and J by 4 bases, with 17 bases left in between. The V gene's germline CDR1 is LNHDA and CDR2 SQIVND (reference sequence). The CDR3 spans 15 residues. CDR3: CASSPWDTVVYGYTF. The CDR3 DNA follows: TGTGCCAGTAGTCCCTGGGACACGGTCGTCTATGGCTACACCTTC.

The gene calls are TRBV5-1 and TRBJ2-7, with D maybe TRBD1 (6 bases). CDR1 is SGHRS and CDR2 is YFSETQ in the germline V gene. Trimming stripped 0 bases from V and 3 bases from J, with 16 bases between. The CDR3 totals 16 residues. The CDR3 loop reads CASSLGLRTDFYEQYF. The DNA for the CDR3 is TGCGCCAGCAGCTTGGGGCTCCGGACAGACTTCTACGAGCAGTACTTC. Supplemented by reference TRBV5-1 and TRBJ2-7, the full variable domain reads KAGVTQTPRYLIKTRGQQVTLSCSPISGHRSVSWYQQTPGQGLQFLFEYFSETQRNKGNFPGRFSGRQFSNSRSEMNVSTLELGDSALYLCASSLGLRTDFYEQYFGPGTRLTVT.

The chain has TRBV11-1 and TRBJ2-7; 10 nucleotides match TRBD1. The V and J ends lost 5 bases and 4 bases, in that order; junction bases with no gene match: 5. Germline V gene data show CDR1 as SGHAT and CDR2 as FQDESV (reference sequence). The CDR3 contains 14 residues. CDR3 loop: CASSRGQGFYEQYF. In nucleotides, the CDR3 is TGTGCCAGCAGCCGGGGACAGGGGTTTTACGAGCAGTACTTC. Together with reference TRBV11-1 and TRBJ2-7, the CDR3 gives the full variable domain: EAEVAQSPRYKITEKSQAVAFWCDPISGHATLYWYRQILGQGPELLVQFQDESVVDDSQLPKDRFSAERLKGVDSTLKIQPAELGDSAMYLCASSRGQGFYEQYFGPGTRLTVT.

CDR3 sequence (DNA): TGTGCCAGCAGCTTAGTTCCGCAAGATAACTATGGCTACACCTTC. Its translation is CASSLVPQDNYGYTF. The chain carries TRBV7-8 and TRBJ1-2, with unresolved D. From germline, CDR1 is SGHVS and CDR2 FQNEAQ. This CDR3 has 15 amino acids. V shed 1 base and J shed 1 base, with 10 bases lying between them.

CDR3 nucleotides: TGTGCCAGTACCCTCGGGACTCTATACAATGAGCAGTTCTTC. Protein: CASTLGTLYNEQFF. The rearrangement joins TRBV19 to TRBJ2-1; the D gene is possibly TRBD2 (6 bases). Germline CDR1 and CDR2: LNHDA and SQIVND (reference sequence). The length of the CDR3 is 14 residues. Trimming shortened V by 7 bases and J by 4 bases, and 14 bases separated the two germline ends.

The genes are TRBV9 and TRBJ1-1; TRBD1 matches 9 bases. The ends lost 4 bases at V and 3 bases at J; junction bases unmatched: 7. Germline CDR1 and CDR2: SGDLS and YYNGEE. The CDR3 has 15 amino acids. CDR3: CASSPRTGADTEAFF. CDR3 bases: TGTGCCAGCAGCCCACGGACAGGGGCGGACACTGAAGCTTTCTTT. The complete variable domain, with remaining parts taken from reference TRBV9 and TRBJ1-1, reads DSGVTQTPKHLITATGQRVTLRCSPRSGDLSVYWYQQSLDQGLQFLIQYYNGEERAKGNILERFSAQQFPDLHSELNLSSLELGDSALYFCASSPRTGADTEAFFGQGTRLTVV.

The CDR3 DNA is TGCGCCAGCAGCCCGAACCCGGGACAGTTGGGGGGCTACACCTTC. Translating gives CASSPNPGQLGGYTF. The genes are TRBV5-1 and TRBJ1-2; 7 bases fit TRBD1. CDR1 and CDR2 from the germline V gene are SGHRS and YFSETQ. The CDR3 runs 15 residues. V lost 4 bases to trimming and J lost 8 bases; unmatched junction nucleotides: 14.

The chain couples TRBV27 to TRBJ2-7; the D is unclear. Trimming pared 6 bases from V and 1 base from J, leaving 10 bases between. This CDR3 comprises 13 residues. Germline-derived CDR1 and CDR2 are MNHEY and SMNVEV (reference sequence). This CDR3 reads CASSRSRSYEQYF. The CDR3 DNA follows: TGTGCCAGCAGCCGGTCCAGATCCTACGAGCAGTACTTC.

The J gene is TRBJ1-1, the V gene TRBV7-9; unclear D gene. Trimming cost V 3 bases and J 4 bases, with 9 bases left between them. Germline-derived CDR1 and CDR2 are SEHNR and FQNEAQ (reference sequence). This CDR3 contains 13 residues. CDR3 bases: TGTGCCAGCAGCTTGGCGGACGGCACTGAAGCTTTCTTT. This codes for CASSLADGTEAFF. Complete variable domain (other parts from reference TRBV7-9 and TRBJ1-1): DTGVSQNPRHKITKRGQNVTFRCDPISEHNRLYWYRQTLGQGPEFLTYFQNEAQLEKSRLLSDRFSAERPKGSFSTLEIQRTEQGDSAMYLCASSLADGTEAFFGQGTRLTVV.

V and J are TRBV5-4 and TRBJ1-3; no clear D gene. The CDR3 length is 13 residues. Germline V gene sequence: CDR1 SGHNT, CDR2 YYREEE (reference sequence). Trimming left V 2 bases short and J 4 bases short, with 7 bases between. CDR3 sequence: CASSLDYGNTIYF. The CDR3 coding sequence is TGTGCCAGCAGCTTAGATTACGGAAACACCATATATTTT.

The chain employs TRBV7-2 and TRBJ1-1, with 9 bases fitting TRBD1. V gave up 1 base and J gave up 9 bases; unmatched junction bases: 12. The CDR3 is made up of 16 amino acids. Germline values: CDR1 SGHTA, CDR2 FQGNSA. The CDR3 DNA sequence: TGTGCCAGCAGCTTAGATGGTGGGACAGGGAGGGAGAAAGCTTTCTTT. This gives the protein CASSLDGGTGREKAFF.